The 2 T cell receptor beta chains below all came from one sample that was sequenced in a study of cytomegalovirus exposure and HLA in healthy donors. The PCR made use of 60 Vbeta and 13 Jbeta primers. Using immunoSEQ multiplex PCR, the repertoire was profiled, and TCRdb retains in-frame clones only, with some absent. The sample lists 150,000 to 200,000 clones, about four fifths occurring once. What was sequenced was PBMCs. The origin of the receptors is a woman in her thirties or forties in good health and CMV-seronegative.

This clone was observed a handful of times. Other DNA sequences within the sample encode an identical CDR3. CDR3 residues: CASSAGTVDEQYV. The DNA of the CDR3 is TGTGCCAGCAGCGCTGGGACAGTCGACGAGCAGTACGTC. This sequence joins TRBV7-6 and TRBJ2-7, with 7 positions matching TRBD1. This CDR3 region has 13 residues. The germline gives CDR1 SGHVS, CDR2 FNYEAQ. V lost 5 bases and J lost 5; bases outside the gene matches: 6.

The rearrangement joins TRBV12-5 to TRBJ2-5; 7 positions agree with TRBD2. The germline CDR1 and CDR2 sequences are LGHNT and FRNRAP. Trimming at V came to 6 bases and at J to 5 bases, leaving 9 bases not matched to a gene. The CDR3 has 14 residues. The CDR3 region is CASGPPVGRETQYF. DNA for the CDR3: TGTGCTAGTGGCCCTCCGGTCGGGAGGGAGACCCAGTACTTC.